Listed here are 28 T cell receptor beta chains from one sample, sequenced in a study of a mutant IDH1 vaccine in newly diagnosed glioma. Sequencing was performed with immunoSEQ multiplex PCR; in TCRdb, only in-frame clones are kept and a portion is missing. The sample consists of about 32,000 clones, around 77% of them appearing once. Time point in this sample: week 35, safety follow-up. It was 300 ug of mutant IDH1 20-mer peptide that made up each vaccine dose, given with topical imiquimod. These receptors lack a known antigen. The input for sequencing was PBMCs, taken from a glioma patient whose treatment included an IDH1 peptide vaccine. The source of these receptors is a middle-aged man with glioma. Some clones in this sample may be carry-over from other donors' samples.

J is TRBJ1-2 and V is TRBV7-9; D is ambiguous. Germline V gene sequence: CDR1 SEHNR, CDR2 FQNEAQ (reference sequence). Trimming left V 5 bases short and J 13 bases short, with 14 bases between. This CDR3 contains 11 residues. The CDR3 is CASSNDHLITF. CDR3 nucleotide sequence: TGTGCCAGCAGCAACGACCACCTGATCACCTTC.

The rearrangement joins TRBV4-1 to TRBJ1-1; possible D gene TRBD1, 6 bases. V gave up 0 bases and J gave up 2 bases, with 19 bases separating them. CDR3 length: 18 residues. The germline V gene encodes CDR1 MGHRA and CDR2 YSYEKL. This chain's CDR3 is CASSQDRRVRGGNTEAFF. CDR3 bases: TGCGCCAGCAGCCAAGATCGGAGAGTAAGGGGGGGTAACACTGAAGCTTTCTTT.

This clone has more than one count but fewer than ten. The chain combines TRBV7-9 with TRBJ1-5, with D unclear. Germline V gene sequence: CDR1 SEHNR, CDR2 FQNEAQ (reference sequence). Trimming stripped 5 bases from V and 2 bases from J, with 13 bases between. This CDR3 has 15 residues. The CDR3 DNA reads as TGTGCCAGCAGCCCAGACGGCGGGGGCAATCAGCCCCAGCATTTT. Translated: CASSPDGGGNQPQHF.

The J gene is TRBJ1-6, the V gene TRBV7-2; TRBD1 is a possible D gene (6 bases). This CDR3 contains 16 residues. Trimming stripped 1 base from V and 6 bases from J, with 13 bases between. Germline CDR1 SGHTA, CDR2 FQGNSA. CDR3 protein: CASSLGGAGANSPLHF. CDR3 DNA sequence: TGTGCCAGCAGCTTAGGCGGGGCAGGGGCTAATTCACCCCTCCACTTT.

This clone was detected only a few times. CDR3 loop: CASSDRDNTEAFF. In DNA, the CDR3 is TGTGCCAGCTCCGACAGGGACAACACTGAAGCTTTCTTT. The V call is TRBV6-1, the J call TRBJ1-1, with 7 bases lining up with TRBD1. CDR3 length: 13 residues. Germline trimming cut 8 bases from V and 2 bases from J; bases unmatched to any gene: 5. Germline lookup yields CDR1 MNHNS and CDR2 SASEGT.

V and J are TRBV2 and TRBJ1-2, with D unresolved. Germline CDR1 is SNHLY and CDR2 is FYNNEI. This CDR3 contains 15 residues. Trimming cost V 6 bases and J 4 bases, with 18 bases left between them. This CDR3 is CASRAKDSDGYGYTF. The CDR3 coding sequence is TGTGCCAGCAGGGCCAAGGACTCGGACGGCTATGGCTACACCTTC.

The chain is built from TRBV27 and TRBJ1-2; D may be TRBD1 (6 bases). From germline, CDR1 is MNHEY and CDR2 SMNVEV (reference sequence). Trimming shortened V by 2 bases and J by 6 bases, and 16 bases separated the two germline ends. This CDR3 comprises 15 residues. The CDR3 loop reads CASSLLGGGFDGYTF. The CDR3 DNA reads TGTGCCAGCAGTTTACTCGGGGGCGGATTTGATGGCTACACCTTC.

This clone was recorded only once. The rearrangement uses TRBV23-1 and TRBJ1-1, with 10 positions matching TRBD1. TRBV23-1 is annotated as an ORF whose role is uncertain. CDR3 size: 19 residues. J gave up 1 base and V 3 bases, and 14 bases lay outside the gene matches. The CDR3 nucleotides are TGCGCCAGCAGTCACCCGATGCTGGGACAGGGGCAATCGAACACTGAAGCTTTCTTT. This encodes CASSHPMLGQGQSNTEAFF.

This chain joins TRBV6-5 and TRBJ1-1, with TRBD1 as a possible D gene (6 bases). The germline V gene has CDR1 MNHEY and CDR2 SVGAGI. Trimming stripped 0 bases from V and 3 bases from J, with 11 bases between. The CDR3 contains 15 residues. The CDR3 region has the DNA TGTGCCAGCAGTTACTCGGTAGGGGGGGACACTGAAGCTTTCTTT. It is translated as CASSYSVGGDTEAFF.

The V call is TRBV5-1, the J call TRBJ2-3, with D perhaps given as TRBD1 or TRBD2 (6 bases each). The CDR3 length is 12 residues. V was trimmed by 4 bases and J by 6 bases, leaving 9 bases between them. CDR1 is SGHRS, CDR2 YFSETQ, per germline. The CDR3 DNA sequence: TGCGCCAGCAGCCTAGGGGGGGATACGCAGTATTTT. Protein product: CASSLGGDTQYF.

The gene calls are TRBV30 and TRBJ1-2; D call uncertain. The CDR3 contains 15 residues. Germline-derived CDR1 and CDR2 are GTSNPN and SVGIG (reference sequence). With 2 bases removed from V and 4 bases from J, the gap between germline ends came to 17 bases. CDR3 residues: CAWSSGPTVLYGYTF. DNA for the CDR3: TGTGCCTGGAGTTCGGGTCCCACGGTACTCTATGGCTACACCTTC.

CDR3 region: CASSLRQGGEKLFF. CDR3 DNA: TGCGCCAGCAGCCTGAGACAGGGAGGTGAAAAACTGTTTTTT. The rearrangement joins TRBV4-1 to TRBJ1-4, with 7 positions matching TRBD1. Germline CDR1 MGHRA, CDR2 YSYEKL. The CDR3 extends over 14 amino acids. Unmatched junction bases numbered 6, after V lost 4 bases and J lost 7 bases.

The chain carries TRBV6-6 and TRBJ1-3; no clear D gene. This CDR3 spans 11 amino acids. V dropped 4 bases and J dropped 4 bases, with 2 bases sitting between them. The germline V gene has CDR1 MNHNY and CDR2 SVGAGI (reference sequence). The CDR3 DNA follows: TGTGCCAGCAGTTTCGGAAACACCATATATTTT. Encoded protein: CASSFGNTIYF.

The rearrangement joins TRBV11-2 to TRBJ2-7; 9 bases are a match to TRBD2. The germline CDR1 and CDR2 sequences are SGHAT and FQNNGV. V lost 1 base, J lost 2 bases, and 0 bases stayed unmatched. This CDR3 spans 14 amino acids. The CDR3 sequence: CASSLGTSAYEQYF. The CDR3 DNA reads TGTGCCAGCAGCTTAGGGACTAGCGCCTACGAGCAGTACTTC.

The J gene is TRBJ2-7, the V gene TRBV30; tentatively, D is TRBD1 or TRBD2 (5 bases each). The CDR3 runs to 16 residues. Germline loops: CDR1 GTSNPN, CDR2 SVGIG (reference sequence). V lost 1 base, J lost 4 bases, and 20 bases lay in between. The CDR3 DNA sequence: TGTGCCTGGAGTGGGACTGTTGGGCCAGGGTGGTACGAGCAGTACTTC. Translating it yields CAWSGTVGPGWYEQYF.

J is TRBJ1-2 and V is TRBV27; D ambiguous. The ends were cut back, 3 bases at V and 6 bases at J, with 17 bases in the middle. The CDR3 is 15 residues long. The germline V gene has CDR1 MNHEY and CDR2 SMNVEV (reference sequence). CDR3 bases: TGTGCCAGCAGTTTCTTGCCATATGCTGGGGATGGCTACACCTTC. Encoded protein: CASSFLPYAGDGYTF.

The chain carries TRBV6-6 and TRBJ1-5; D is ambiguous. The germline V gene has CDR1 MNHNY and CDR2 SVGAGI (reference sequence). CDR3 length: 15 residues. The germline V and J ends were trimmed by 2 bases and 2 bases, with 10 bases remaining between them. The CDR3 is CASSYRLGGNQPQHF. The CDR3 region has the DNA TGTGCCAGCAGTTACAGACTCGGGGGCAATCAGCCCCAGCATTTT.

This chain uses TRBV7-2 with TRBJ2-2, with unresolved D. The germline gives CDR1 SGHTA, CDR2 FQGNSA. Trimming stripped 2 bases from V and 4 bases from J, with 14 bases between. The CDR3 is 16 amino acids. The CDR3 region has the DNA TGTGCCAGCAGCTTAAAGATGGGGTGGGGCACCGGGGAGCTGTTTTTT. This encodes CASSLKMGWGTGELFF. The full variable domain, its missing parts supplied by reference TRBV7-2 and TRBJ2-2, is GAGVSQSPSNKVTEKGKDVELRCDPISGHTALYWYRQSLGQGLEFLIYFQGNSAPDKSGLPSDRFSAERTGGSVSTLTIQRTQQEDSAVYLCASSLKMGWGTGELFFGEGSRLTVL.

CDR3 sequence (DNA): TGCGCCAGCAGCGGTAACACAGGGGTGAACACTGAAGCTTTCTTT. This codes for CASSGNTGVNTEAFF. This chain uses TRBV5-1 with TRBJ1-1; 7 bases are a match to TRBD1. The V gene's germline CDR1 is SGHRS and CDR2 YFSETQ. This CDR3 contains 15 residues. The V and J ends lost 4 bases and 0 bases, in that order; junction bases with no gene match: 6.

The J gene is TRBJ2-7, the V gene TRBV4-2; 8 positions match TRBD2. Per the germline V gene, CDR1 is LGHNA and CDR2 is YNFKEQ. Unmatched junction bases numbered 4, after V lost 0 bases and J lost 0 bases. The CDR3 extends over 16 amino acids. As DNA, the CDR3 is TGTGCCAGCAGCCAAGAAGGCGGGGGGAGCTCCTACGAGCAGTACTTC. As protein: CASSQEGGGSSYEQYF.

The genes are TRBV5-6 and TRBJ2-3; TRBD1 matches at 8 bases. Trimming cost V 4 bases and J 4 bases; bases outside gene matches: 2. This CDR3 contains 13 residues. Looked up from germline, CDR1 is SGHDT and CDR2 is YYEEEE. The CDR3 region is CASSKQGADTQYF. Written as DNA, the CDR3 is TGTGCCAGCAGCAAACAGGGGGCAGATACGCAGTATTTT. Using reference TRBV5-6 and TRBJ2-3 for the parts outside the CDR3, the full variable domain is DAGVTQSPTHLIKTRGQQVTLRCSPKSGHDTVSWYQQALGQGPQFIFQYYEEEERQRGNFPDRFSGHQFPNYSSELNVNALLLGDSALYLCASSKQGADTQYFGPGTRLTVL.

The chain carries TRBV19 and TRBJ2-6, with a possible D match to TRBD1 (6 bases). The CDR3 length is 14 residues. Germline CDR1 is LNHDA and CDR2 is SQIVND (reference sequence). V was pared by 8 bases and J by 6 bases, with 14 bases between. The CDR3 sequence: CASSYRELANVLTF. DNA for the CDR3: TGTGCCAGTTCATACAGGGAGTTGGCCAACGTCCTGACTTTC.

The chain is built from TRBV18 and TRBJ1-1, with 9 bases matching TRBD1. From germline, CDR1 is KGHSH and CDR2 LQKENI. The CDR3 has 17 amino acids. V dropped 3 bases and J dropped 7; count of bases not matched to a gene: 15. As DNA, the CDR3 is TGTGCCAGCTCACCGAGGGGCCCTCAGACAGGGGGAAATGAAGCTTTCTTT. Translated: CASSPRGPQTGGNEAFF.

J is TRBJ2-4 and V is TRBV5-4; D uncertain. Trimming pared 1 base from V and 0 bases from J, leaving 8 bases between. Germline values: CDR1 SGHNT, CDR2 YYREEE (reference sequence). The CDR3 has 15 residues. The CDR3 loop reads CASSLLPLAKNIQYF. CDR3 nucleotide sequence: TGTGCCAGCAGCTTGTTGCCGTTAGCCAAAAACATTCAGTACTTC.

This chain links TRBV7-9 with TRBJ2-7; the D is unclear. Trimming shortened V by 4 bases and J by 4 bases, and 5 bases separated the two germline ends. This CDR3 is built from 11 residues. The germline gives CDR1 SEHNR, CDR2 FQNEAQ (reference sequence). This CDR3 reads CASSYDYEQYF. CDR3 bases: TGTGCCAGCAGCTACGATTACGAGCAGTACTTC.

Judged by abundance, this clone is medium-sized. This chain joins TRBV28 and TRBJ1-5; 7 bases map to TRBD1. Unmatched junction bases numbered 6, after V lost 6 bases and J lost 1 base. Germline assignment: CDR1 MDHEN and CDR2 SYDVKM. The CDR3 is made up of 15 amino acids. The CDR3 protein is CASREGAVSNQPQHF. CDR3 nucleotides: TGTGCCAGCAGGGAGGGGGCTGTGAGCAATCAGCCCCAGCATTTT.

This clone has just one count. Other DNA sequences in this specimen translate into the identical CDR3. The chain combines TRBV5-4 with TRBJ2-7; no clear D. V lost 0 bases, J lost 0 bases, and 7 bases lay in between. This CDR3 comprises 14 residues. Germline values: CDR1 SGHNT, CDR2 YYREEE (reference sequence). DNA for the CDR3: TGTGCCAGCAGCTTGGTAGGCAGCTCCTACGAGCAGTACTTC. The encoded protein is CASSLVGSSYEQYF.

J is TRBJ1-3 and V is TRBV11-2; the D is unclear. The germline V gene has CDR1 SGHAT and CDR2 FQNNGV. CDR3 length: 16 residues. The V gene lost 5 bases and the J gene lost 3 bases, with 17 bases spanning the gap. As DNA, the CDR3 is TGTGCCAGCAGCCTAAACGCCATGGGAGGTGGAAACACCATATATTTT. Encoded protein: CASSLNAMGGGNTIYF.